The T cell receptor beta chain under discussion was sequenced for a study of regulatory T cells in long-lasting Graves disease. The CDR3 loop spans 12 amino acids. Trimming stripped 3 bases from V and 7 bases from J, with 7 bases between. For TCR beta, libraries came from iRepertoire HTBI primers and Arm-PCR of CDR3 regions. TCRdb re-called the multiplex PCR reads through MiXCR, storing one row per CDR3 protein. The sample has 400,000 to 650,000 distinct CDR3 sequences; 15% to 20% are singletons. This clonotype came up many times. Time point described: newly diagnosed GD, antithyroid drugs for less than 3 months. Construction of the TCR library relied on RNA isolated from PBMCs. These data were also reused for a study on T cells in Graves' hyperthyroidism and ophthalmopathy. That paper adds: A patient was excluded if there was uncontrolled infection, other autoimmune disease, pregnancy or lactation.

The receptor was derived from a woman aged 35-60 years with Graves disease. This rearrangement joins TRBV12-3 or TRBV12-4 to TRBJ1-5; D call uncertain. The starting material was peripheral blood mononuclear cells (PBMCs), obtained at new diagnosis, from a patient treated with antithyroid drugs. In DNA form, the CDR3 reads TGTGCCAGCAGTTTTGGGTGGCAGCCCCAGCATTTT. This codes for CASSFGWQPQHF.